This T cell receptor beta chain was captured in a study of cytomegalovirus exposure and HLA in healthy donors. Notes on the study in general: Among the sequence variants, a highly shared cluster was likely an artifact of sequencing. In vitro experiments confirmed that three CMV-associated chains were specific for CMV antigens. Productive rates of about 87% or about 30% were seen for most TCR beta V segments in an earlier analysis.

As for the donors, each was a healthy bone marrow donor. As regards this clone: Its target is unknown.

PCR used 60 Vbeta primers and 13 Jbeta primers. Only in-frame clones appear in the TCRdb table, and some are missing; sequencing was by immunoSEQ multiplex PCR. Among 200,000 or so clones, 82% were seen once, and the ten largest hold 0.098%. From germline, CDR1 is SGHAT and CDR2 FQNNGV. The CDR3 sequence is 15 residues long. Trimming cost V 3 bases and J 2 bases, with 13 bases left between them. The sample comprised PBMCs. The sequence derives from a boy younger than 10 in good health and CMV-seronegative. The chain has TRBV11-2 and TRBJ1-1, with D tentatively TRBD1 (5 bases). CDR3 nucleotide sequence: TGTGCCAGCAGCTTCTCGGGGGAGGCCAACACTGAAGCTTTCTTT. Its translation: CASSFSGEANTEAFF.